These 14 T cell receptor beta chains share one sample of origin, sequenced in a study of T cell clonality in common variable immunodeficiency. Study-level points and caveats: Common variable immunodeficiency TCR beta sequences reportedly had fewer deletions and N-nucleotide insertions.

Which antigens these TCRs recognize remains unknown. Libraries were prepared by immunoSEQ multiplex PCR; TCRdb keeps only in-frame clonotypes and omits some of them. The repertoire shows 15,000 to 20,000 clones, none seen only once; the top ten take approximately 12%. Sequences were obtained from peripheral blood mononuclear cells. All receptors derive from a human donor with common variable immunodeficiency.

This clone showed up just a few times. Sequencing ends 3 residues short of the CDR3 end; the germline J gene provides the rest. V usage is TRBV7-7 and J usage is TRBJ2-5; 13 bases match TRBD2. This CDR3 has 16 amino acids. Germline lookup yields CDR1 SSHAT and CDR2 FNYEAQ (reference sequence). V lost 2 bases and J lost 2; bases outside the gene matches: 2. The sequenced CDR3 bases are TGTGCCAGCAGCTTAACTAGCGGGGGGGTACAAGAGACC. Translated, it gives CASSLTSGGVQET. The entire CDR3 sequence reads CASSLTSGGVQETQYF.

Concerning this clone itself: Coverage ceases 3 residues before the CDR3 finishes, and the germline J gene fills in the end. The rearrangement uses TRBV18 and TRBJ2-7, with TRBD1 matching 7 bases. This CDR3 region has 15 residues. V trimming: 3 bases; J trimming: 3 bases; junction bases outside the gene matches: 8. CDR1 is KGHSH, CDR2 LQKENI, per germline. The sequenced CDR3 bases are TGTGCCAGCTCACCGACCGACAGGGCTAACTACGAG. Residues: CASSPTDRANYE. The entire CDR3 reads CASSPTDRANYEQYF.

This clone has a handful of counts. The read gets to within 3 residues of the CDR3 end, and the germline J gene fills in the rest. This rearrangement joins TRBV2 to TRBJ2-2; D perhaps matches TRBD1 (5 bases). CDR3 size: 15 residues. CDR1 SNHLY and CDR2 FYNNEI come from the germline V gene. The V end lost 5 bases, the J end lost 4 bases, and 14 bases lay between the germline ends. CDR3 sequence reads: CASSPDSGSTGELFF. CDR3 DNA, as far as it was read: TGTGCCAGCAGTCCAGACAGTGGTAGCACCGGGGAG.

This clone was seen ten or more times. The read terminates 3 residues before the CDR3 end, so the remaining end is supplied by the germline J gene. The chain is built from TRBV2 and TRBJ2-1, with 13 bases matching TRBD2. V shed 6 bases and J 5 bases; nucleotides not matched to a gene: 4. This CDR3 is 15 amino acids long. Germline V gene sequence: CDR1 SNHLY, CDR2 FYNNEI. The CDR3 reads CASRGGTSGNNEQFF. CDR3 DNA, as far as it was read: TGTGCCAGCAGGGGCGGGACTAGCGGGAACAATGAG.

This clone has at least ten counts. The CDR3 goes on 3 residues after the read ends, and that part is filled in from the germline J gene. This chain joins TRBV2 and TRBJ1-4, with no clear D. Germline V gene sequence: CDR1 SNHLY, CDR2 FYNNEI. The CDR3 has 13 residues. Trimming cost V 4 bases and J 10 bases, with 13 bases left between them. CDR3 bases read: TGTGCCAGCAGTGCGGGTTACCGGGGAAAA. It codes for CASSAGYRGK. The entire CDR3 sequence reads CASSAGYRGKLFF.

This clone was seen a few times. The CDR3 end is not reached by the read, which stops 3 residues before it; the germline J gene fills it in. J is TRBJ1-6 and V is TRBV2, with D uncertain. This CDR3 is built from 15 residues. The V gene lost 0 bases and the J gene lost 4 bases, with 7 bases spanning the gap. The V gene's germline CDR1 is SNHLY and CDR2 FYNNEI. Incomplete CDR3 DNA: TGTGCCAGCAGTGAAGCGTCCGTATATAATTCACCC. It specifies CASSEASVYNSP. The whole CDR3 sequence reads CASSEASVYNSPLHF.

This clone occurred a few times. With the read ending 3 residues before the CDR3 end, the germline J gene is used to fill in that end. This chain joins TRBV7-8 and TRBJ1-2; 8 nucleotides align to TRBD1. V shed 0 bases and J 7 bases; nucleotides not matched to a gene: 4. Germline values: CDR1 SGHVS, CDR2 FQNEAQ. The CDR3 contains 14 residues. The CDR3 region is CASSLAGTGAGYTF. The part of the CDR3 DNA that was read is TGTGCCAGCAGCTTAGCCGGGACAGGTGCTGGC.

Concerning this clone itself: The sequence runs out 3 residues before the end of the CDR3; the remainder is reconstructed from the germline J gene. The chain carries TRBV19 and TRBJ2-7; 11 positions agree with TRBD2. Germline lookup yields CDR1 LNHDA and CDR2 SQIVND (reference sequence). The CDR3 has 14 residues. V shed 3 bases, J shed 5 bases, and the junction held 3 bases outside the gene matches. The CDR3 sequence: CASSISGRADEQYF. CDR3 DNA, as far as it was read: TGTGCCAGTAGTATTAGCGGGAGGGCCGACGAG.

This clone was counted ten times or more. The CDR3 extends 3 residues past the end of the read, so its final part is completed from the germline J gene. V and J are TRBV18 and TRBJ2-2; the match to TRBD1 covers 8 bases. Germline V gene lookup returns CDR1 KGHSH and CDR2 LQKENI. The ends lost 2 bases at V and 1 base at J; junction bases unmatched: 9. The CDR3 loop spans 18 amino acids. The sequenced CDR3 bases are TGTGCCAGCTCACCAAGCTCGCCTGGGACAGGGAACACCGGGGAG. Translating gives CASSPSSPGTGNTGE. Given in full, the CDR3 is CASSPSSPGTGNTGELFF.

The CDR3 loop is CASSEVSGGPGELFF. The DNA read from the CDR3 is TGTGCCAGCAGTGAAGTCTCGGGGGGGCCGGGGGAA. V usage is TRBV6-1 and J usage is TRBJ1-4, with a tentative D call TRBD1 (6 bases). The observed sequence ends 3 residues before the CDR3 terminus, with the missing tail filled in from the germline J gene. CDR3 length equals 15 residues. Germline loops: CDR1 MNHNS, CDR2 SASEGT.

Incomplete CDR3 DNA: TGTGCCAGTAGTAGCTTCGGCGGTTGGGGACTAGGCGAG. Its protein product is CASSSFGGWGLGE. The CDR3 in full is CASSSFGGWGLGEQYF. The chain couples TRBV19 to TRBJ2-7, with 8 bases identical to TRBD2. The read falls 3 residues short of the CDR3 end, and the missing part is taken from the germline J gene. J gave up 6 bases and V 4 bases, and 14 bases lay outside the gene matches. The length of the CDR3 is 16 residues. In germline, CDR1 is LNHDA, CDR2 SQIVND (reference sequence). The entire variable domain, with the rest obtained from reference TRBV19 and TRBJ2-7, is as follows: DGGITQSPKYLFRKEGQNVTLSCEQNLNHDAMYWYRQDPGQGLRLIYYSQIVNDFQKGDIAEGYSVSREKKESFPLTVTSAQKNPTAFYLCASSSFGGWGLGEQYFGPGTRLTVT.

Here the CDR3 reads CASIPQGDRSYEQYF. CDR3 DNA (partial): TGCGCCAGCATCCCGCAGGGGGACAGATCCTACGAG. The V call is TRBV23-1, the J call TRBJ2-7; 7 bases line up with TRBD1. The CDR3 is cut off 3 residues early in the read; its end comes from the germline J gene. TRBV23-1 has ORF status, its function being uncertain. V shed 7 bases, J shed 1 base, and the junction held 10 bases outside the gene matches. The CDR3 length is 15 residues.

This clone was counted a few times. The CDR3 DNA, read in part, is TGTGCCAGTAGTCGTACGAACTGGAACACC. Translation gives CASSRTNWNT. The full CDR3 is CASSRTNWNTIYF. The chain joins TRBV19 to TRBJ1-3; no clear D. The DNA ends 3 residues before the CDR3 does, and the rest of the CDR3 is filled in from the germline J gene. Trimming left V 5 bases short and J 7 bases short, with 12 bases between. The CDR3 is 13 residues long. The V gene's germline CDR1 is LNHDA and CDR2 SQIVND (reference sequence).

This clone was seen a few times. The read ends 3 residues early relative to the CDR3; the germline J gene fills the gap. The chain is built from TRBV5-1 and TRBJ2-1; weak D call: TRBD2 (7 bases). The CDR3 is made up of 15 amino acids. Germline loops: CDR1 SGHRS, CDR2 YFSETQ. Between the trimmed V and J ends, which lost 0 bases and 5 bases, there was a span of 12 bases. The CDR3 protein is CASSLGAGAHNEQFF. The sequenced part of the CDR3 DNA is TGCGCCAGCAGCTTGGGTGCGGGGGCCCACAATGAG.